This T cell receptor (beta chain) comes out of a study of PD-L1 blockade in urothelial cancer. Overall study: About 90% of the roughly 30 patients were men who had bladder-origin urothelial cancer. Analysis of the blood was performed 3 weeks (second dose) and 6 weeks after treatment start.

Noted time point: peripheral blood 6 weeks after treatment start. Patients were diagnosed with urothelial carcinoma, either locally advanced or metastatic. Repertoires were generated with immunoSEQ multiplex PCR, while TCRdb's copy carries only in-frame clones and drops some. The sample carries about 51,000 clones, 88% recorded once. V lost 7 bases to trimming and J lost 4 bases; unmatched junction nucleotides: 7. This CDR3 has 13 residues. Germline V lookup: CDR1 SQVTM, CDR2 ANQGSEA. The starting material was PBMCs, obtained around atezolizumab (anti-PD-L1) treatment. The receptor was isolated from a man aged 60 to 75 with urothelial cancer. The chain couples TRBV29-1 to TRBJ1-2; 9 bases agree with TRBD1. The CDR3 nucleotides are TGCAGCGGCTTGGGACAGGGCTTCTATGGCTACACCTTC. Translating gives CSGLGQGFYGYTF.